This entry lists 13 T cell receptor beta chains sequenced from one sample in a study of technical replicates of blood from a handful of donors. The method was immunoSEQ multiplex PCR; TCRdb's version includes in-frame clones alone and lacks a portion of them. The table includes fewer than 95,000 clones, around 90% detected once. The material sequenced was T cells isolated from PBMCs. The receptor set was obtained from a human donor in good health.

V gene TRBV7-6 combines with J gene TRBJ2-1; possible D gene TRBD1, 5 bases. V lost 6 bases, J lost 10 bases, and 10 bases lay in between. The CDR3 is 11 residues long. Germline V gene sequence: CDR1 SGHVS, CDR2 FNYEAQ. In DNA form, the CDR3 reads TGTGCCAGCAGTTCTACAGGAGAGCAGTTCTTC. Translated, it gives CASSSTGEQFF.

The CDR3 region is CASKRAGYNEQFF. CDR3 nucleotide sequence: TGTGCCAGCAAGCGAGCGGGCTACAATGAGCAGTTCTTC. This chain connects TRBV5-4 to TRBJ2-1; D may be TRBD2 (6 bases). This CDR3 spans 13 amino acids. CDR1 is SGHNT, CDR2 YYREEE, per germline (reference sequence). The V end was cut by 6 bases, the J end by 3 bases, with 10 bases between.

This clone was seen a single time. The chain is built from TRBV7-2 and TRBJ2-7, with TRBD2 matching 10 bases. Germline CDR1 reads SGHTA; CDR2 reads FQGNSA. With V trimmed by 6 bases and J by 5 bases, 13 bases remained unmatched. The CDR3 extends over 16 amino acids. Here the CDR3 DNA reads TGTGCCAGCAGTCCCCCAGGAGCGGGAGGGCTTAACGAGCAGTACTTC. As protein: CASSPPGAGGLNEQYF.

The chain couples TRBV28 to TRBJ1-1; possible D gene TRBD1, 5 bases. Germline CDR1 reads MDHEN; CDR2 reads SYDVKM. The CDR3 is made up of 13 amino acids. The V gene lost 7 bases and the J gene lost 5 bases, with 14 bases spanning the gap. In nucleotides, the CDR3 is TGTGCCAGCACCGCAGGGTATCGAACTGAAGCTTTCTTT. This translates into CASTAGYRTEAFF.

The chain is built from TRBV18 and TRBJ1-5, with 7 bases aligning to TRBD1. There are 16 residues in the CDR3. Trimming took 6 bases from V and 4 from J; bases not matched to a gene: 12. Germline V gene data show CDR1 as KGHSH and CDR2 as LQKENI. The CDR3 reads CASSLVRQGVNQPQHF. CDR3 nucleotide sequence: TGTGCCAGCTCCCTCGTACGACAGGGAGTAAATCAGCCCCAGCATTTT.

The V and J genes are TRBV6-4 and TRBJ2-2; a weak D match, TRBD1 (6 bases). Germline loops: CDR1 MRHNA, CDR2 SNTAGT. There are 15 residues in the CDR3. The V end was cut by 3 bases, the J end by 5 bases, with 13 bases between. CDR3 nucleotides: TGTGCCAGCAGTGATAACATAAGGGGGACCGGGGAGCTGTTTTTT. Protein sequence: CASSDNIRGTGELFF.

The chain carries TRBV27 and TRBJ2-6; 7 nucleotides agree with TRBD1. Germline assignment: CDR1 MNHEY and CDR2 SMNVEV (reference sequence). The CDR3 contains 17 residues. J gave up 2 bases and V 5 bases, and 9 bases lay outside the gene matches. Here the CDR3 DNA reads TGTGCCAGCAGTGATGCAGGGGGTCTTACTGGGGCCAACGTCCTGACTTTC. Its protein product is CASSDAGGLTGANVLTF.

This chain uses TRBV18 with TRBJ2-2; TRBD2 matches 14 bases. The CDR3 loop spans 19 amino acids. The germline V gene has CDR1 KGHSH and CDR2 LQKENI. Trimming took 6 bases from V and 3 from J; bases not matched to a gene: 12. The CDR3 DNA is TGTGCCAGCTCTCCGCCGGGACTAGCGGGAGTAGCGGACACCGGGGAGCTGTTTTTT. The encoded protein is CASSPPGLAGVADTGELFF.

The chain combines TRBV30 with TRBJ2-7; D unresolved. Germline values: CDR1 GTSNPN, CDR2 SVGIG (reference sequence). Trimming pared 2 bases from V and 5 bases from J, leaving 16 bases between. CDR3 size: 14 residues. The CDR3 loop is CAWSPPLELDEQYF. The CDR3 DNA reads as TGTGCCTGGAGTCCCCCGTTAGAGTTAGACGAGCAGTACTTC.

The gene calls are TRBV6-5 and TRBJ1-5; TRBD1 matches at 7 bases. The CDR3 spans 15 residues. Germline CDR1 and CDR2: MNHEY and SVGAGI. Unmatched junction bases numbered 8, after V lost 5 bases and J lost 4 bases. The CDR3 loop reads CASSRRQGGNQPQHF. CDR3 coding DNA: TGTGCCAGCAGTCGACGACAGGGCGGGAATCAGCCCCAGCATTTT.

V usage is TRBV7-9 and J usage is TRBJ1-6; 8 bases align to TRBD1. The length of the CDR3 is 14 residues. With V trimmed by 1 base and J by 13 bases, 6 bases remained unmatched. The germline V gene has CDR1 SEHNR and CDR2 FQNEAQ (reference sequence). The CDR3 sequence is CASSLVKGQAPLHF. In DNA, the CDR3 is TGTGCCAGCAGCTTAGTTAAGGGACAGGCTCCCCTCCACTTT.

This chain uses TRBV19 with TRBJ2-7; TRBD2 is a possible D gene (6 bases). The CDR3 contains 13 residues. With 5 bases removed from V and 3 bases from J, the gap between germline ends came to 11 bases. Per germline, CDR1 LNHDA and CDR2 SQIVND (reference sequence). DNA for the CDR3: TGTGCCAGTAGTGTCGGTAGCGGCTACGAGCAGTACTTC. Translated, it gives CASSVGSGYEQYF.

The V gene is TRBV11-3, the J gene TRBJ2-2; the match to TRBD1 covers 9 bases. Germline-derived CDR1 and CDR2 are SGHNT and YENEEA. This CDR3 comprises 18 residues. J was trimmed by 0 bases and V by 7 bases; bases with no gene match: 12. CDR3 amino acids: CASNLGDRAVPNTGELFF. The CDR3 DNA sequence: TGTGCCAGCAACCTAGGGGACAGGGCCGTACCGAACACCGGGGAGCTGTTTTTT.